The clone carrying this T cell receptor beta chain was found a few times. These data are taken from a study of blood T cell repertoires in COVID-19. Study-wide background: Samples representing acute and convalescent COVID-19 were sourced from the United States, Italy and Spain.

The table came from immunoSEQ multiplex PCR; TCRdb's copy has only in-frame clones and leaves some out. The sample holds about 200,000 clones, 85% seen once. CDR1 is KGHSH and CDR2 is LQKENI in the germline V gene. V was clipped by 2 bases and J by 8 bases, with 10 bases between them. This CDR3 comprises 13 residues. The sequenced sample was PBMCs or T cells enriched from blood (not recorded which). This chain connects TRBV18 to TRBJ2-1; no definite D call. The TCR originated in a man aged 40-49 years who had recovered from COVID-19. CDR3 in amino acids: CASSPINADEQFF. In DNA, the CDR3 is TGTGCCAGCTCACCAATTAACGCGGATGAGCAGTTCTTC.